This TCR beta chain was identified during a study of T-cell memory formation after mild COVID-19. In the study overall: Each donor largely had its own TCR clusters. Study-level points and caveats: Day 15 to 85 contracting clones showed balanced CD4/CD8; later expanders leaned CD4+.

This clonotype turned up a few times. Its specificity is not known. This CDR3 region has 15 residues. Germline lookup yields CDR1 MNHEY and CDR2 SMNVEV (reference sequence). Trimming cost V 2 bases and J 7 bases, with 18 bases left between them. Libraries for TCRalpha and TCRbeta carried sample barcodes and unique molecular identifiers via 5'RACE. TCRdb redid the calling of the 5' RACE reads with MiXCR, one entry per CDR3 protein. The sample consists of under 150,000 distinct CDR3 sequences, around a fifth of them appearing once. The sequencing input was PBMCs or a T cell subset sorted from them (not recorded which). V usage is TRBV27 and J usage is TRBJ2-7; D unresolved. The TCR originated in a man aged 18 to 30 who had mild COVID-19 (a few samples of this study predate the infection). Cell type and time point are not known. CDR3 nucleotides: TGTGCCAGCAGTTTAGGGGTCAGGCTTATTAAGGAGCAGTACTTC. This translates into CASSLGVRLIKEQYF.